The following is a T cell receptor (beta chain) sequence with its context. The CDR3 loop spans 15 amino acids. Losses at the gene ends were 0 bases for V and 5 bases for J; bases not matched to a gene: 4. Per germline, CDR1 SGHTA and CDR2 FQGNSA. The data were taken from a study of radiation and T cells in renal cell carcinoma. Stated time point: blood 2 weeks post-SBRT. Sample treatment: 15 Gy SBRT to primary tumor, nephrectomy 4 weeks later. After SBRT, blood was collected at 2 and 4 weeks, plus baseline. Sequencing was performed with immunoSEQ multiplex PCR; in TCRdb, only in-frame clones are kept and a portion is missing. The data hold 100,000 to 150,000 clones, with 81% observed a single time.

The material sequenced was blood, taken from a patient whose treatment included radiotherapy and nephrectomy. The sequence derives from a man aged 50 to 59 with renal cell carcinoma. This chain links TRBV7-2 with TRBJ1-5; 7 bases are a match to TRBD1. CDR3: CASSLAATGYQPQHF. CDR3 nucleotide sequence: TGTGCCAGCAGCTTAGCGGCGACAGGGTATCAGCCCCAGCATTTT.